The 11 T cell receptor beta chains reported below all come from one sample, sequenced in a study of a mutant IDH1 vaccine in newly diagnosed glioma. Regarding time point: week 23, last vaccination. The vaccine gave 300 ug of a 20-mer mutant IDH1 peptide subcutaneously per dose. The antigens of these receptors remain unknown. The repertoire was sequenced with immunoSEQ multiplex PCR; TCRdb's copy has only in-frame clones and lacks some. Seen here are about 43,000 clones, about 81% observed once, and the top ten hold 2.4%. This specimen was PBMCs, taken from a glioma patient whose treatment included an IDH1 peptide vaccine. The source is a woman aged 18 to 35 with glioma. Some clones in this sample may be carry-over from other donors' samples.

The chain joins TRBV29-1 to TRBJ2-2; D might be TRBD1 or TRBD2, each matching 5 bases. The CDR3 spans 15 residues. Trimming took 7 bases from V and 1 from J, leaving 16 bases between them. CDR1 and CDR2 from the germline V gene are SQVTM and ANQGSEA. The CDR3 spells CSAVTGTVNTGELFF. CDR3 DNA: TGCAGCGCTGTAACCGGGACGGTGAACACCGGGGAGCTGTTTTTT.

CDR3 coding DNA: TGTGCCAGCAGCCCCGATGGGTATATCTATGGCTACACCTTC. Amino acid sequence: CASSPDGYIYGYTF. The chain carries TRBV9 and TRBJ1-2; D remains unclear. The CDR3 has 14 amino acids. Trimming took off 4 bases at V and 4 bases at J, with 14 bases between the two ends. In germline, CDR1 is SGDLS, CDR2 YYNGEE.

J is TRBJ1-2 and V is TRBV6-1, with TRBD1 matching 9 bases. The CDR3 is 13 amino acids. V was pared by 7 bases and J by 2 bases, with 2 bases of the junction left unmatched. The V gene's germline CDR1 is MNHNS and CDR2 SASEGT. In DNA, the CDR3 is TGTGCCAGCATGGGACAGGGAAACTATGGCTACACCTTC. The encoded protein is CASMGQGNYGYTF.

The chain combines TRBV15 with TRBJ2-6; no clear D. The V end was cut by 5 bases, the J end by 7 bases, with 9 bases between. The CDR3 extends over 13 amino acids. Germline lookup yields CDR1 LNHNV and CDR2 YYDKDF (reference sequence). The CDR3 region has the DNA TGTGCCACCAGCGCCGCCCCCGCCAACGTCCTGACTTTC. Its protein product is CATSAAPANVLTF.

DNA of the CDR3: TGTGCCAGCAGCTTAGGGGGCTCTGGAAACACCATATATTTT. This encodes CASSLGGSGNTIYF. The chain employs TRBV7-9 and TRBJ1-3, with D unresolved. The germline V gene encodes CDR1 SEHNR and CDR2 FQNEAQ (reference sequence). This CDR3 is built from 14 residues. With 1 base removed from V and 0 bases from J, the gap between germline ends came to 4 bases.

The rearrangement joins TRBV14 to TRBJ2-7, with D perhaps matching TRBD2 (6 bases). Germline V lookup: CDR1 SGHDN, CDR2 FVKESK. V was pared by 4 bases and J by 7 bases, with 17 bases between. CDR3 size: 14 residues. CDR3 in DNA: TGTGCCAGCAGCCTTTCCTCCGGGGGATGGGAGCAGTACTTC. This encodes CASSLSSGGWEQYF.

The rearrangement uses TRBV15 and TRBJ2-2; perhaps TRBD1 as D (7 bases). V was trimmed by 3 bases and J by 4 bases, leaving 18 bases between them. The CDR3 extends over 17 amino acids. From germline, CDR1 is LNHNV and CDR2 YYDKDF (reference sequence). The CDR3 nucleotides read TGTGCCACCAGCAGTGTCTGGGGGGCAGGGGGCACCGGGGAGCTGTTTTTT. Protein product: CATSSVWGAGGTGELFF.

J is TRBJ2-1 and V is TRBV4-1, with 8 bases lining up with TRBD2. The CDR3 sequence is 19 residues long. The V gene end was trimmed by 1 base and the J gene end by 7 bases; junction bases not matched to a gene: 18. Germline V gene data show CDR1 as MGHRA and CDR2 as YSYEKL. The CDR3: CASSQVQAGAPLRWNEQFF. The CDR3 region has the DNA TGCGCCAGCAGCCAAGTACAAGCGGGGGCCCCTCTAAGGTGGAATGAGCAGTTCTTC.

The chain links TRBV7-9 to TRBJ1-1; no clear D gene. Trimming took 4 bases from V and 4 from J, leaving 13 bases between them. CDR1 and CDR2 (germline): SEHNR, FQNEAQ (reference sequence). The CDR3 is 14 amino acids. CDR3 loop: CASSSARRVTEAFF. CDR3 DNA sequence: TGTGCCAGCAGCTCTGCCCGGAGGGTCACTGAAGCTTTCTTT.

The sample holds a few counts of this clone. The rearrangement uses TRBV6-5 and TRBJ1-1, with 7 bases aligning to TRBD1. The CDR3 length is 14 residues. Germline assignment: CDR1 MNHEY and CDR2 SVGAGI. Trimming at V came to 6 bases and at J to 5 bases, leaving 9 bases not matched to a gene. The CDR3 DNA is TGTGCCAGCAGGGAGACAGGGCGAGAAACTGAAGCTTTCTTT. It is translated as CASRETGRETEAFF.

The V and J genes are TRBV7-2 and TRBJ1-5; 8 bases fit TRBD1. V shed 5 bases and J 6 bases; nucleotides not matched to a gene: 3. Germline-derived CDR1 and CDR2 are SGHTA and FQGNSA. The CDR3 totals 13 residues. This CDR3 reads CASSLDRGQPQHF. The CDR3 region has the DNA TGTGCCAGCAGCCTAGACAGGGGTCAGCCCCAGCATTTT.